A single sample is the source of the 6 T cell receptor beta chains below, sequenced in a study of T cells in Graves' hyperthyroidism and ophthalmopathy. RNA transcripts were the template for amplifying TCR beta CDR3 regions. The HTBI set primed first-round TCR CDR3 RT-PCR. TCRdb redid the calling of the multiplex PCR reads with MiXCR, one entry per CDR3 protein. Here the sample spans 550,000 to 850,000 distinct CDR3 sequences, approximately 19% being singletons. What was sequenced was blood. The source is a woman in her 50s with Graves' hyperthyroidism that later progressed to Graves' ophthalmopathy.

The V and J genes are TRBV12-3 or TRBV12-4 and TRBJ2-3; TRBD2 agrees at 9 bases. The CDR3 consists of 18 residues. The ends lost 4 bases at V and 1 base at J; junction bases unmatched: 12. CDR3 coding DNA: TGTGCCAGCAGTTATCAGTCAGTGGCGGGGGGGGGCACAGATACGCAGTATTTT. Amino acids: CASSYQSVAGGGTDTQYF.

With regard to this clonotype: Just one base apart from a much larger clone, this may be a read error. The chain combines TRBV10-3 with TRBJ1-1, with D perhaps TRBD1 (5 bases). The germline V and J ends were trimmed by 5 bases and 7 bases, with 14 bases remaining between them. The germline gives CDR1 ENHRY, CDR2 SYGVKD. The CDR3 length is 13 residues. CDR3 bases: TGTGCCATCAGTTACTCTGCGGACATTGAAGCTTTCTTT. Translated, it gives CAISYSADIEAFF.

This clonotype was observed a handful of times. The chain couples TRBV6-1 to TRBJ1-2; weak D call: TRBD1 (6 bases). Germline V gene sequence: CDR1 MNHNS, CDR2 SASEGT. This CDR3 is 15 amino acids long. V was pared by 9 bases and J by 8 bases, with 25 bases between. CDR3: CASSRSSLTGSGYTF. Here the CDR3 DNA reads TGTGCCAGTAGTCGTTCTTCCCTTACAGGGAGCGGCTACACCTTC.

This chain uses TRBV3-1 with TRBJ1-2; no clear D gene. Germline CDR1 reads LGHDT; CDR2 reads YNNKEL (reference sequence). Trimming removed 1 base from V and 8 bases from J, with 8 bases in between. The CDR3 runs 12 residues. CDR3 coding DNA: TGTGCCAGCAGCCAAGCAAGGGTCGGCTACACCTTC. It encodes CASSQARVGYTF.

Ten or more counts support this clonotype. The V and J genes are TRBV5-1 and TRBJ2-1, with D maybe TRBD1 (5 bases). The CDR3 extends over 15 amino acids. The V end lost 7 bases, the J end lost 0 bases, and 14 bases lay between the germline ends. Germline-derived CDR1 and CDR2 are SGHRS and YFSETQ. The CDR3 bases are TGCGCCAGCTCCCAGGACATAAGCTCCTACAATGAGCAGTTCTTC. This encodes CASSQDISSYNEQFF.

This clonotype was observed at least ten times. The rearrangement joins TRBV20-1 to TRBJ2-7; 10 positions match TRBD1. In germline, CDR1 is DFQATT, CDR2 SNEGSKA (reference sequence). V was pared by 5 bases and J by 4 bases, with 5 bases of the junction left unmatched. The CDR3 runs 13 residues. CDR3 residues: CSAVGQGGYEQYF. CDR3 bases: TGCAGTGCTGTCGGACAGGGGGGATACGAGCAGTACTTC.